This TCR beta chain was retrieved from a study of CD8+ T cells in alopecia areata. Study background: C3H/HeJ donors with spontaneous alopecia, about 6-12 months old, supplied skin grafts to roughly 6-10-week-old female C3H/HeJ mice.

Germline V lookup: CDR1 NSQYPW, CDR2 LRSPGD (reference sequence). Trimming pared 2 bases from V and 0 bases from J, leaving 16 bases between. This CDR3 spans 18 amino acids. The sequencing template was cDNA reverse transcribed from extracted RNA. Method: immunoSEQ multiplex PCR; TCRdb's copy keeps in-frame clones and lacks some. Sampling found approximately 1,500 clones, none seen once. General observations from the study: Between patients, shared TCR sequences were less clear than in mice. This was possibly due in part to HLA diversity in the patient population. Lesional scalp exceeded normal scalp in clonality, especially in alopecia totalis/universalis.

In this sample, this clone is medium-sized. Its target is unknown. The listed genes are named as in mouse. The read is 4 residues too short to cover the CDR3 end, so that end is filled in from the germline J gene. Sequenced material: lesional skin. The receptor was derived from a C3H/HeJ mouse with alopecia areata. Mice of this strain are of MHC haplotype H2-k. The chain combines TRBV1 with TRBJ1-4; D is ambiguous. CDR3 in amino acids: CTCSAPQPSQISNERLFF. CDR3 DNA (partial): TGCACCTGCAGTGCACCCCAGCCCTCACAAATTTCCAACGAA.